The 26 T cell receptor beta chains listed next were all sequenced from one sample in a study of blood T cell repertoires in COVID-19. The data were produced by immunoSEQ multiplex PCR, yet TCRdb's version contains in-frame clones alone and is incomplete. Here the sample spans a few thousand clones, 70% being singletons. Sequencing input: peripheral blood. The receptor source for this set is a man aged 70-80 years with active COVID-19.

The rearrangement joins TRBV3-1 (or the pseudogene TRBV3-2) to TRBJ2-1; no clear D. The CDR3 extends over 14 amino acids. Germline V lookup: CDR1 LGHDT, CDR2 YNNKEL (reference sequence). The germline V and J ends were trimmed by 4 bases and 5 bases, with 12 bases remaining between them. Here the CDR3 reads CASSLLFPDNEQFF. DNA of the CDR3: TGTGCCAGCAGCCTTCTTTTTCCCGACAATGAGCAGTTCTTC.

V is TRBV29-1 and J is TRBJ1-2; D uncertain. V shed 7 bases and J shed 0 bases, with 9 bases lying between them. This CDR3 has 12 residues. Germline V gene data show CDR1 as SQVTM and CDR2 as ANQGSEA. The CDR3 sequence: CSDLGSNYGYTF. The CDR3 bases are TGCAGCGATCTCGGGTCTAACTATGGCTACACCTTC.

The table lists this clone with a few counts. The genes are TRBV11-2 and TRBJ1-2, with D uncertain. The CDR3 totals 14 residues. Germline lookup yields CDR1 SGHAT and CDR2 FQNNGV. Trimming took off 2 bases at V and 4 bases at J, with 11 bases between the two ends. The CDR3 loop is CASSLRRELYGYTF. The CDR3 bases are TGTGCCAGCAGCTTAAGGCGGGAGCTCTATGGCTACACCTTC.

V is TRBV7-9 and J is TRBJ2-3, with D possibly matching TRBD1 (5 bases). Per germline, CDR1 SEHNR and CDR2 FQNEAQ (reference sequence). Trimming took 5 bases from V and 1 from J, leaving 10 bases between them. This CDR3 has 14 residues. Here the CDR3 reads CASSPDTGTDTQYF. CDR3 in DNA: TGTGCCAGCAGCCCGGACACCGGCACAGATACGCAGTATTTT.

J is TRBJ2-7 and V is TRBV7-9, with 9 nucleotides matching TRBD2. V shed 5 bases, J shed 4 bases, and the junction held 6 bases outside the gene matches. This CDR3 spans 14 amino acids. The germline gives CDR1 SEHNR, CDR2 FQNEAQ (reference sequence). The CDR3 spells CASSSGGNAYEQYF. The CDR3 bases are TGTGCCAGCAGCAGCGGGGGGAACGCATACGAGCAGTACTTC.

V usage is TRBV7-3 and J usage is TRBJ2-1; a possible D gene is TRBD1 (5 bases). The germline V and J ends were trimmed by 3 bases and 10 bases, with 22 bases remaining between them. Germline V gene sequence: CDR1 SGHTA, CDR2 FQGTGA. This CDR3 has 16 amino acids. The chain's CDR3 is CASSLWGRGEAQEQFF. The DNA for the CDR3 is TGTGCCAGCAGCTTGTGGGGTAGGGGTGAAGCGCAAGAGCAGTTCTTC.

The chain links TRBV6-1 to TRBJ1-6; the D gene is possibly TRBD1 (5 bases). The CDR3 loop spans 13 amino acids. CDR1 is MNHNS, CDR2 SASEGT, per germline. Trimming removed 3 bases from V and 9 bases from J, with 9 bases in between. The CDR3: CASSDLGRSPLHF. Written as DNA, the CDR3 is TGTGCCAGCAGTGATTTGGGGCGTTCACCCCTCCACTTT.

The chain recombines TRBV15 with TRBJ2-2, with D possibly TRBD2 on 5 matching bases. The V and J ends lost 0 bases and 6 bases respectively, with 11 bases between them. Germline V gene lookup returns CDR1 LNHNV and CDR2 YYDKDF (reference sequence). There are 15 residues in the CDR3. CDR3 in DNA: TGTGCCACCAGCAGAGATCCTGGAGGATCCGGGGAGCTGTTTTTT. This sequence encodes CATSRDPGGSGELFF.

This chain uses TRBV11-3 with TRBJ2-7, with 8 positions matching TRBD1. The germline CDR1 and CDR2 sequences are SGHNT and YENEEA. J gave up 4 bases and V 5 bases, and 16 bases lay outside the gene matches. The CDR3 covers 17 residues. CDR3 residues: CASSPQKQDRVAYEQYF. DNA of the CDR3: TGTGCCAGCAGCCCCCAAAAACAGGACAGGGTGGCGTACGAGCAGTACTTC. Together with reference TRBV11-3 and TRBJ2-7, the CDR3 gives the full variable domain: EAGVVQSPRYKIIEKKQPVAFWCNPISGHNTLYWYLQNLGQGPELLIRYENEEAVDDSQLPKDRFSAERLKGVDSTLKIQPAELGDSAVYLCASSPQKQDRVAYEQYFGPGTRLTVT.

The chain joins TRBV27 to TRBJ2-1; possibly TRBD2 for D (6 bases). Germline assignment: CDR1 MNHEY and CDR2 SMNVEV (reference sequence). This CDR3 region has 14 residues. The ends were cut back, 3 bases at V and 9 bases at J, with 15 bases in the middle. As DNA, the CDR3 is TGTGCCAGCAGTTTCGGACCACTGGAGGGTGAGCAGTTCTTC. This gives the protein CASSFGPLEGEQFF.

By frequency in the sample, this clone is large. This chain connects TRBV7-8 to TRBJ1-1, with D possibly TRBD1 on 5 matching bases. The germline V and J ends were trimmed by 2 bases and 7 bases, with 14 bases remaining between them. CDR3 size: 14 residues. CDR1 SGHVS and CDR2 FQNEAQ come from the germline V gene. CDR3 amino acids: CASSLQEPGLEAFF. In nucleotides, the CDR3 is TGTGCCAGCAGCTTACAAGAGCCGGGACTTGAAGCTTTCTTT.

This clone was counted only a few times. CDR3 DNA sequence: TGTGCCAGCAGTGAGGTTGGGCAGCACATTCCTGGAAACACCATATATTTT. Translated: CASSEVGQHIPGNTIYF. This sequence joins TRBV25-1 and TRBJ1-3; D is unclear. Germline V CDR1 and CDR2: MGHDK, SYGVNS. This CDR3 is built from 17 residues. V was trimmed by 3 bases and J by 2 bases, leaving 17 bases between them.

The genes are TRBV4-1 and TRBJ1-2; D gene unclear. Germline V gene lookup returns CDR1 MGHRA and CDR2 YSYEKL. There are 15 residues in the CDR3. Trimming left V 0 bases short and J 7 bases short, with 15 bases between. CDR3: CASSQDGEFVAGYTF. Written as DNA, the CDR3 is TGCGCCAGCAGCCAAGACGGGGAATTTGTGGCTGGCTACACCTTC.

As concerns this clone: Other DNA sequences in the sample encode the same CDR3. The chain joins TRBV7-9 to TRBJ2-7, with D possibly matching TRBD2 (6 bases). Germline lookup yields CDR1 SEHNR and CDR2 FQNEAQ (reference sequence). V lost 4 bases and J lost 4, with 14 bases in between. The length of the CDR3 is 14 residues. The chain's CDR3 is CASSYGGSLYEQYF. The CDR3 bases are TGTGCCAGCAGCTACGGAGGGAGCTTGTACGAGCAGTACTTC.

This rearrangement joins TRBV6-5 to TRBJ1-3, with unresolved D. Looked up from germline, CDR1 is MNHEY and CDR2 is SVGAGI. The V end lost 6 bases, the J end lost 4 bases, and 13 bases lay between the germline ends. The CDR3 consists of 14 residues. The CDR3 DNA is TGTGCCAGCAGACCCGACACGCCCGGAAACACCATATATTTT. Amino acids: CASRPDTPGNTIYF.

V usage is TRBV19 and J usage is TRBJ1-6; tentative D call: TRBD1 (6 bases). With 2 bases removed from V and 8 bases from J, the gap between germline ends came to 13 bases. The CDR3 runs 15 residues. Germline CDR1 and CDR2: LNHDA and SQIVND (reference sequence). The CDR3 loop is CASSIRQGLDSPLHF. The CDR3 nucleotides are TGTGCCAGTAGTATACGGCAGGGGTTGGATTCACCCCTCCACTTT. The complete variable domain, with remaining parts taken from reference TRBV19 and TRBJ1-6, reads DGGITQSPKYLFRKEGQNVTLSCEQNLNHDAMYWYRQDPGQGLRLIYYSQIVNDFQKGDIAEGYSVSREKKESFPLTVTSAQKNPTAFYLCASSIRQGLDSPLHFGNGTRLTVT.

This clone is a singleton in its sample. The J gene is TRBJ2-1, the V gene TRBV5-1; D is uncertain. Trimming cost V 5 bases and J 0 bases, with 9 bases left between them. Germline lookup yields CDR1 SGHRS and CDR2 YFSETQ. This CDR3 is 14 amino acids long. In nucleotides, the CDR3 is TGCGCCAGCAGTCTGTCCGGCTCCTACAATGAGCAGTTCTTC. Residues: CASSLSGSYNEQFF.

The J gene is TRBJ2-3, the V gene TRBV5-1; 7 bases are a match to TRBD2. This CDR3 spans 15 amino acids. V lost 0 bases, J lost 0 bases, and 1 base stayed unmatched. Looked up from germline, CDR1 is SGHRS and CDR2 is YFSETQ. CDR3: CASSLGLASTDTQYF. The CDR3 DNA follows: TGCGCCAGCAGCTTGGGACTAGCCAGCACAGATACGCAGTATTTT.

A single count supports this clone. The chain carries TRBV19 and TRBJ1-1; 7 bases line up with TRBD1. Germline CDR1 and CDR2: LNHDA and SQIVND (reference sequence). The length of the CDR3 is 12 residues. Trimming at V came to 5 bases and at J to 11 bases, leaving 8 bases not matched to a gene. The CDR3 region has the DNA TGTGCCAGTAGTCCTATTAGGGGGCTTGCTTTCTTT. Translation: CASSPIRGLAFF.

This clone qualifies as medium-sized. The genes are TRBV6-5 and TRBJ1-2; maybe TRBD1 (5 bases). The CDR3 sequence is 15 residues long. The V end was cut by 5 bases, the J end by 2 bases, with 15 bases between. Germline V CDR1 and CDR2: MNHEY, SVGAGI. CDR3 in DNA: TGTGCCAGCAGTCCTGGCGGTGGGGGGAACTATGGCTACACCTTC. Translation: CASSPGGGGNYGYTF.

The V call is TRBV10-2, the J call TRBJ2-2; possible D gene TRBD2, 5 bases. The germline V and J ends were trimmed by 11 bases and 5 bases, with 12 bases remaining between them. This CDR3 has 12 residues. From germline, CDR1 is WSHSY and CDR2 SAAADI. The CDR3 DNA sequence: TGCGCCGGATCCGGGGTGACCGGGGAGCTGTTTTTT. The encoded protein is CAGSGVTGELFF.

This chain uses TRBV18 with TRBJ2-5, with TRBD1 matching over 7 bases. The CDR3 is 15 amino acids. V shed 1 base and J 1 base; nucleotides not matched to a gene: 3. Germline V gene data show CDR1 as KGHSH and CDR2 as LQKENI. The CDR3 bases are TGTGCCAGCTCACCACAACGGGACAGCCAAGAGACCCAGTACTTC. Translated: CASSPQRDSQETQYF.

This chain uses TRBV15 with TRBJ2-5; 8 nucleotides match TRBD1. V shed 6 bases, J shed 7 bases, and the junction held 7 bases outside the gene matches. CDR1 and CDR2 from the germline V gene are LNHNV and YYDKDF (reference sequence). This CDR3 spans 13 amino acids. DNA for the CDR3: TGTGCCACCAGTCGGACAGGGTGGGTGACCCAGTACTTC. It is translated as CATSRTGWVTQYF. Complete variable domain (other parts from reference TRBV15 and TRBJ2-5): DAMVIQNPRYQVTQFGKPVTLSCSQTLNHNVMYWYQQKSSQAPKLLFHYYDKDFNNEADTPDNFQSRRPNTSFCFLDIRSPGLGDTAMYLCATSRTGWVTQYFGPGTRLLVL.

The J gene is TRBJ2-5, the V gene TRBV5-5; D is perhaps TRBD2 (5 bases). The germline V gene encodes CDR1 SGHKS and CDR2 YYEKEE (reference sequence). This CDR3 region has 16 residues. Between the trimmed V and J ends, which lost 6 bases and 4 bases, there was a span of 22 bases. The CDR3 sequence: CASTQSPLESSETQYF. The CDR3 coding sequence is TGTGCCAGCACCCAGAGCCCACTAGAGTCTTCAGAGACCCAGTACTTC.

The chain uses TRBV6-2 or TRBV6-3 and TRBJ2-5; 7 bases are shared with TRBD1. CDR3 length: 14 amino acids. The germline V gene has CDR1 MNHEY and CDR2 SVGEGT. Losses at the gene ends were 6 bases for V and 5 bases for J; bases not matched to a gene: 9. This CDR3 is CASSLVGQLETQYF. The CDR3 DNA is TGTGCCAGCAGCCTAGTGGGACAGTTGGAGACCCAGTACTTC.

The chain combines TRBV5-4 with TRBJ2-3; 8 nucleotides line up with TRBD2. With 3 bases clipped from V and 0 bases from J, the junction kept 6 bases outside the gene matches. The CDR3 is 16 amino acids. CDR1 SGHNT and CDR2 YYREEE come from the germline V gene (reference sequence). This CDR3 reads CASSSGLAGSTDTQYF. The CDR3 DNA sequence: TGTGCCAGCAGCTCTGGACTAGCAGGGAGCACAGATACGCAGTATTTT.